This section outlines one T cell receptor beta chain sequence together with its context. Its target is unknown. The entry originates in a study of T cell responses to AZD1222 COVID-19 vaccine. Study-wide points: As reported, nearly half of all spike-specific TCRs target variant regions that are unmutated.

Assay used: immunoSEQ multiplex PCR; TCRdb lists only in-frame clones, some missing. There are about 83,000 clones in the sample; around nine tenths occur only once, and roughly 4.3% lies in the top ten. CDR3 length: 11 residues. The J gene is TRBJ2-1, the V gene TRBV12-3 or TRBV12-4; D may be TRBD2 (5 bases). The specimen was peripheral blood, collected on day 0 of MenACWY control vaccination. The origin of this receptor is an adult in good health. The CDR3 spells CVTRIYNEQFF. The CDR3 region has the DNA TGTGTAACTAGGATCTACAATGAGCAGTTCTTC.